The rows below give T cell receptor beta chains drawn from one sample of a study of T cells in Graves' hyperthyroidism and ophthalmopathy. A single record per CDR3 protein comes from TCRdb applying MiXCR to the multiplex PCR reads. The sample has about 350,000 distinct CDR3 sequences, more than 11% seen once. The sample consisted of blood. Receptors originate from a woman aged 25 to 39 with Graves' hyperthyroidism. The CDR3 runs from the conserved cysteine through the conserved F or W. Each record gives: J gene, D gene, V gene, clone size, CDR3 DNA, CDR3 protein. A D gene is named only where the DNA matches it firmly. Size tells how often a clone was seen (once, few, many) or the class of an expanded clone, and some rows leave it out.

TRBJ2-1,-,TRBV7-6,-,TGTGCCAGCAGCCCGCCCACAGGGATCTCCTACAATGAGCAGTTCTTC,CASSPPTGISYNEQFF
TRBJ2-1,TRBD2,TRBV20-1,-,TGCAGTGCTAGCTCCACTAGCGGGACCTCGAGGGGTTACAATGAGCAGTTCTTC,CSASSTSGTSRGYNEQFF
TRBJ1-2,TRBD1,TRBV20-1,-,TGCGGCCGGGACAGGGAGTCTGGCTACACCTTC,CGRDRESGYTF
TRBJ1-3,-,TRBV30,-,TGTGCCTGGTCGGACAGAGGAGTCTCTGGAAACACCATATATTTT,CAWSDRGVSGNTIYF
TRBJ1-2,-,TRBV6-1,-,TGTGCCAGCAGCCCAGGAATCTATGGCTACACCTTC,CASSPGIYGYTF
TRBJ1-1,-,TRBV7-9,few,TGTGCCAGCAGCCCACAGGGTGGGGACACTGAAGCTTTCTTT,CASSPQGGDTEAFF
TRBJ2-1,-,TRBV7-9,-,TGTGCCAGCAGCTCCCATCTTCAGGGAATAGACAATGAGCAGTTCTTC,CASSSHLQGIDNEQFF
TRBJ2-1,TRBD2,TRBV19,few,TGTGCCAGTAGTATGGGGACCATTAGCGGGAGCTCCTACAATGAGCAGTTCTTC,CASSMGTISGSSYNEQFF
TRBJ2-3,-,TRBV4-2,-,TGTGCCAGCAGCCAAGCGGTCGATACGCAGTATTTT,CASSQAVDTQYF
TRBJ1-5,-,TRBV20-1,many,TGCAGTGCTAGACCCCCAGGGAAGTCTAGCAATCAGCCCCAGCATTTT,CSARPPGKSSNQPQHF
TRBJ2-4,-,TRBV20-1,-,TGCAGTGCTAGAGGAAGTGGCCAGGGTGTTGGAAACATTCAGTACTTC,CSARGSGQGVGNIQYF
TRBJ2-2,-,TRBV3-1,-,TGTGCCAGCAGCCAAAACAGGGTCAGAACCGGGGAGCTGTTTTTT,CASSQNRVRTGELFF
TRBJ2-3,-,TRBV7-3,many,TGTGCCAGCAGCTTCTCGAGGGATTCTACAGATACGCAGTATTTT,CASSFSRDSTDTQYF
TRBJ2-1,TRBD2,TRBV20-1,-,TGCAGTGCTAGAGTTGCGGGAGAAGCGCGTAATGAGCAGTTCTTC,CSARVAGEARNEQFF
TRBJ1-3,-,TRBV12-3/TRBV12-4,few,TGTGCCAGCAGTTACATTTACGGGAGCTCTGGAAACACCATATATTTT,CASSYIYGSSGNTIYF
TRBJ2-7,TRBD2,TRBV27,-,TGTGCCAGCAGTCCATACGCCCTGGGACTAGGTCAGTACGAGCAGTACTTC,CASSPYALGLGQYEQYF
TRBJ2-5,-,TRBV30,-,TGTGCCTGGAGTGTGTCTGGGATGGCTCAGACCCAGTACTTC,CAWSVSGMAQTQYF
TRBJ1-5,-,TRBV12-3/TRBV12-4,many,TGTGCCAGCAGTTTGTTCGGGGATCAGCCCCAGCATTTT,CASSLFGDQPQHF
TRBJ2-7,-,TRBV6-1,few,TGTGCCAGCTCCCTCTTTGGGGGCGGCTACGAGCAGTACTTC,CASSLFGGGYEQYF
TRBJ2-3,-,TRBV20-1,many,TGCAGTGCCTTAGCGGAGGGGGCAGATACGCAGTATTTT,CSALAEGADTQYF
TRBJ2-2,-,TRBV20-1,many,TGCAGTGCGTCAGACGGGAACACCGGGGAGCTGTTTTTT,CSASDGNTGELFF
TRBJ2-4,-,TRBV12-3/TRBV12-4,many,TGTGCCAGCAGCCCAGGGCCTGGGGCCAAAAACATTCAGTACTTC,CASSPGPGAKNIQYF
TRBJ2-3,TRBD2,TRBV27,many,TGTGCCAGCAGGCGGGAGTTCACAGATACGCAGTATTTT,CASRREFTDTQYF
TRBJ2-3,-,TRBV7-6,-,TGTGCCAGCAGCTTACCCACAAACACAGATACGCAGTATTTT,CASSLPTNTDTQYF
TRBJ1-5,-,TRBV6-1,many,TGTGCCAGCAGTGAATATCGGATGGAGGGAGGATATAGCAATCAGCCCCAGCATTTT,CASSEYRMEGGYSNQPQHF
TRBJ1-1,-,TRBV2,many,TGTGCCAGCAGTGTGGGGACGGAGAACACTGAAGCTTTCTTT,CASSVGTENTEAFF
TRBJ1-1,-,TRBV4-3,-,TGCGCCAGCAGCCAAGCCTGGACCACTGAAGCTTTCTTT,CASSQAWTTEAFF
TRBJ2-7,-,TRBV20-1,many,TGCAGTGCTAGTGTTCGGGCGGACGAGCAGTACTTC,CSASVRADEQYF
TRBJ2-3,-,TRBV10-2,-,TGCGCCAGCAGGCCGGCCGGGGGTGATACGCAGTATTTT,CASRPAGGDTQYF
TRBJ1-1,-,TRBV30,many,TGTGCCTGGAGTGCTCAGAACACTGAAGCTTTCTTT,CAWSAQNTEAFF
TRBJ1-4,-,TRBV20-1,few,TGCAGTGCTAGGGAGAATGCTGCAACTAATGAAAAACTGTTTTTT,CSARENAATNEKLFF
TRBJ2-1,TRBD2,TRBV7-9,many,TGTGCCAGCAGACAGACTAGCGGGGAATGGGACAATGAGCAGTTCTTC,CASRQTSGEWDNEQFF
TRBJ1-5,-,TRBV19,-,TGTGCCAGTAGTACAGGTAGCAATCAGCCCCAGCATTTT,CASSTGSNQPQHF
TRBJ2-1,-,TRBV27,many,TGTGCCAGCAGTTTATCAAGGCTACGCCTCTCCTACAATGAGCAGTTCTTC,CASSLSRLRLSYNEQFF
TRBJ2-7,TRBD2,TRBV20-1,-,TGCAGTGCTATTGGGACTAGCGGACCCTACGAGCAGTACTTC,CSAIGTSGPYEQYF
TRBJ2-7,TRBD1,TRBV14,many,TGTGCCAGCAGCCCTTCGGACAGGGGACCCTACGAGCAGTACTTC,CASSPSDRGPYEQYF
TRBJ2-2,TRBD2,TRBV2,many,TGTGCCAGCAGCCCAACCGGGGGGTCCGGGGAGCTGTTTTTT,CASSPTGGSGELFF
TRBJ2-3,-,TRBV11-3,many,TGTGCCAGCAGCCCTAGTCGTGGCGGGGTCACAGATACGCAGTATTTT,CASSPSRGGVTDTQYF
TRBJ1-2,-,TRBV28,many,TGTGCCAGCGGGCCGTTGGGGGCCTACCGGCGGGATAACTATGGCTACACCTTC,CASGPLGAYRRDNYGYTF
TRBJ2-2,-,TRBV29-1,-,TGCAGCGTTGAAGTACCAGCATGGGGCACCGGGGAGCTGTTTTTT,CSVEVPAWGTGELFF
TRBJ2-5,-,TRBV20-1,many,TGCAGTGCGTACTCCAGAAGCAACGGCCTTCAGACCCAGTACTTC,CSAYSRSNGLQTQYF
TRBJ1-2,-,TRBV27,few,TGTGCCAGCACCGACGGGGACTATGGCTACACCTTC,CASTDGDYGYTF
TRBJ2-3,TRBD1,TRBV27,few,TGTGCCAGCAGACAACAGGGGACAGATACGCAGTATTTT,CASRQQGTDTQYF
TRBJ1-1,-,TRBV15,many,TGTGCCACCAGCAGAGATGGGGCGGGCACTGAAGCTTTCTTT,CATSRDGAGTEAFF
TRBJ1-6,-,TRBV20-1,few,TGCAGTGCTAGAGCGGACCTATCGAGGGGTTCACCCCTCCACTTT,CSARADLSRGSPLHF
TRBJ2-1,TRBD2,TRBV27,many,TGTGCCAGCAGCCCTCTAGCGGAGAATGAGCAGTTCTTC,CASSPLAENEQFF